One and the same sample provided the 16 T cell receptor beta chains below, sequenced in a study of response to subunit inactivated influenza vaccine. TCRdb redid the calling of the RT-PCR reads with MiXCR, one entry per CDR3 protein. The profile shows just over 300,000 distinct CDR3 sequences, about 20% of them singletons. The sequenced sample was PBMCs from blood, obtained less than 22 months after vaccination. The receptor source for this set is a man in his fifties or sixties who received an inactivated influenza vaccine.

The rearrangement links TRBV12-3 or TRBV12-4 to TRBJ1-1, with D perhaps TRBD1 (6 bases). V was clipped by 7 bases and J by 1 base, with 13 bases between them. The CDR3 sequence is 14 residues long. As DNA, the CDR3 is TGTGCCAGCACCTTGGGGGGGCGGAACACTGAAGCTTTCTTT. The encoded protein is CASTLGGRNTEAFF.

In nucleotides, the CDR3 is TGTGCCAGCAGTTTATGGGGACAGGGTTCTCCTTACGAGCAGTACTTC. Translating gives CASSLWGQGSPYEQYF. The V and J genes are TRBV28 and TRBJ2-7; the match to TRBD1 covers 9 bases. CDR3 length: 16 amino acids. The germline V gene encodes CDR1 MDHEN and CDR2 SYDVKM. The V gene end was trimmed by 0 bases and the J gene end by 4 bases; junction bases not matched to a gene: 7.

This clonotype occurred a few times. One end of the junction is discordant with germline, which a read error may explain. This sequence joins TRBV7-2 and TRBJ1-4; 7 bases agree with TRBD1. The germline V gene has CDR1 SGHTA and CDR2 FQGNSA. This CDR3 contains 14 residues. CDR3 nucleotide sequence: TGTGCCAGCAGCTCAACCGGGACAGCCACCGACTCGGTTTTT. Encoded protein: CASSSTGTATDSVF.

This chain links TRBV4-1 with TRBJ2-3, with D possibly TRBD2 on 5 matching bases. V was shortened by 0 bases and J by 4 bases, with 14 bases between the two germline ends. The CDR3 is 16 amino acids. CDR1 is MGHRA and CDR2 is YSYEKL in the germline V gene. CDR3 region: CASSQEVDLRADTQYF. As DNA, the CDR3 is TGCGCCAGCAGCCAAGAGGTGGACCTGCGGGCAGATACGCAGTATTTT.

This clonotype has just a few counts. This chain uses TRBV4-3 with TRBJ2-4; D tentatively fits TRBD1 or TRBD2 (5 bases each). The ends were cut back, 0 bases at V and 9 bases at J, with 18 bases in the middle. The germline gives CDR1 LGHNA, CDR2 YSLEER. The CDR3 runs 16 residues. The CDR3 protein is CASSQDLTQVGSIQYF. As DNA, the CDR3 is TGCGCCAGCAGCCAAGATTTAACACAGGTGGGGAGCATTCAGTACTTC.

The chain carries TRBV3-1 and TRBJ2-5; 7 bases are a match to TRBD1. The CDR3 covers 15 residues. Losses at the gene ends were 2 bases for V and 5 bases for J; bases not matched to a gene: 8. The germline gives CDR1 LGHDT, CDR2 YNNKEL (reference sequence). CDR3 bases: TGTGCCAGCAGCCAAAGGACCTACAGGGGTGAGACCCAGTACTTC. This translates into CASSQRTYRGETQYF.

This clonotype was found a few times. This rearrangement joins TRBV20-1 to TRBJ1-5, with D maybe TRBD1 (5 bases). V shed 7 bases and J shed 0 bases, with 22 bases lying between them. The CDR3 is 17 residues long. The germline V gene encodes CDR1 DFQATT and CDR2 SNEGSKA (reference sequence). The CDR3: CSVDGPDSDHSNQPQHF. For the CDR3, the DNA is TGCAGTGTTGATGGTCCTGACAGCGACCATAGCAATCAGCCCCAGCATTTT.

Points on this clonotype: The CDR3 does not close with the conserved phenylalanine or tryptophan, likely indicating a read error. The DNA is omitted, as the CDR3 cannot be located on it reliably, and the CDR3 follows TCRdb's listing. V usage is TRBV20-1 and J usage is TRBJ2-1; the table's TRBD2 call for D was not verified on the DNA. From germline, CDR1 is DFQATT and CDR2 SNEGSKA (reference sequence). The CDR3 numbers 10 amino acids, ends counted. CDR3 protein: CSAGETSASP.

The V gene is TRBV3-1, the J gene TRBJ2-3; D is unclear. V lost 0 bases and J 2 bases, leaving 9 bases between the germline ends. This CDR3 region has 15 residues. CDR1 and CDR2 (germline): LGHDT, YNNKEL (reference sequence). CDR3 amino acids: CASSQEFPTTDTQYF. The CDR3 bases are TGTGCCAGCAGCCAAGAATTCCCGACCACAGATACGCAGTATTTT.

This clonotype has ten or more counts. The CDR3 sequence is CASSLRGSGNTIYF. The CDR3 region has the DNA TGTGCCAGCAGTTTACGGGGCTCTGGAAACACCATATATTTT. The V and J genes are TRBV12-3 or TRBV12-4 and TRBJ1-3; D unclear. The CDR3 contains 14 residues. V lost 2 bases to trimming and J lost 0 bases, with 5 bases between them.

This clonotype was recorded a few times. The genes are TRBV20-1 and TRBJ1-5, with TRBD1 as a possible D gene (5 bases). Germline-derived CDR1 and CDR2 are DFQATT and SNEGSKA (reference sequence). The CDR3 loop spans 14 amino acids. V was clipped by 3 bases and J by 6 bases, with 15 bases between them. CDR3 amino acids: CSARGGRLGQPQHF. The CDR3 coding sequence is TGCAGTGCTAGGGGGGGACGCTTGGGTCAGCCCCAGCATTTT.

The chain employs TRBV7-2 and TRBJ1-3; no definite D call. With 5 bases removed from V and 4 bases from J, the gap between germline ends came to 15 bases. Germline V lookup: CDR1 SGHTA, CDR2 FQGNSA. This CDR3 region has 15 residues. The CDR3 sequence: CASSPLGSGGNTIYF. CDR3 DNA sequence: TGTGCCAGCAGCCCACTCGGGTCGGGGGGAAACACCATATATTTT.

In its sample, this clonotype was seen a few times. V usage is TRBV9 and J usage is TRBJ1-6, with a weak D call TRBD1 (5 bases). Per germline, CDR1 SGDLS and CDR2 YYNGEE. V lost 0 bases to trimming and J lost 8 bases, with 12 bases between them. The CDR3 covers 15 residues. The CDR3 loop reads CASSVEGDKDSPLHF. DNA for the CDR3: TGTGCCAGCAGCGTAGAAGGGGATAAGGATTCACCCCTCCACTTT.

The chain couples TRBV7-9 to TRBJ1-4, with D tentatively TRBD1 (5 bases). The germline CDR1 and CDR2 sequences are SEHNR and FQNEAQ (reference sequence). The CDR3 is 16 residues long. The ends were cut back, 1 base at V and 0 bases at J, with 9 bases in the middle. The CDR3 is CASSLEGTTTNEKLFF. For the CDR3, the DNA is TGTGCCAGCAGCTTAGAGGGGACGACAACTAATGAAAAACTGTTTTTT.

The rearrangement joins TRBV27 to TRBJ2-1; 9 bases fit TRBD1. The V segment lost 6 bases and the J segment 4 bases; nucleotides outside the gene matches: 10. This CDR3 comprises 16 residues. In germline, CDR1 is MNHEY, CDR2 SMNVEV (reference sequence). The CDR3 DNA is TGTGCCAGCAGAAAGGGGGGACAGGGATTTTACAATGAGCAGTTCTTC. As protein: CASRKGGQGFYNEQFF.

This clonotype was seen repeatedly, ten times or more. The genes are TRBV24-1 and TRBJ1-2; no definite D call. This CDR3 spans 13 amino acids. V was trimmed by 0 bases and J by 5 bases, leaving 6 bases between them. From germline, CDR1 is KGHDR and CDR2 SFDVKD. DNA of the CDR3: TGTGCCACCAGTGATTTGTACGGGTATGGCTACACCTTC. It encodes CATSDLYGYGYTF.